Sequencing of this TCR beta chain was carried out in a study of CD8 T cells in Susac syndrome. Reverse transcription used roughly 0.5 to 1 ug RNA and random hexamers. Amplification of TCR beta CDR3 spanned 54 Vbeta and 13 Jbeta via immunoSEQ multiplex PCR. In TCRdb, the immunoSEQ multiplex PCR reads were re-called with MiXCR into one record per CDR3 protein. The sample shows approximately 270,000 distinct CDR3 sequences, 80% to 95% of them seen only once. Study-wide results and limits: The authors acknowledged that the study's TCR sequencing and HLA analysis involved relatively few individuals.

As regards this clonotype: Its antigen remains unidentified.

CD8+ and CD4+ T cells from blood underwent TCR beta sequencing, which was carried out in a high-throughput format. The multiple sclerosis controls comprised treatment-naive patients whose relapsing-remitting disease was stable or active. The CDR3 length is 13 residues. The V gene's germline CDR1 is KGHDR and CDR2 SFDVKD. V lost 1 base and J 7 bases, leaving 7 bases between the germline ends. This rearrangement joins TRBV24-1 to TRBJ1-5; D perhaps matches TRBD1 (5 bases). The TCR originated in a human donor with multiple sclerosis. Sequences were obtained from CD4+ T cells from PBMCs. Here the CDR3 reads CATSDFWGQPQHF. The CDR3 bases are TGTGCCACCAGTGATTTCTGGGGCCAGCCCCAGCATTTT.